This paragraph covers one TCR beta chain sequence. The antigen is unknown. After extraction with the RNeasy kit, 0.5 to 1 ug of the RNA was reverse transcribed using random hexamers. The TCR beta CDR3 was amplified by immunoSEQ multiplex PCR across 54 Vbeta, 13 Jbeta. TCRdb called the immunoSEQ multiplex PCR reads again in MiXCR, with one record for every CDR3 protein. Among around 200,000 distinct CDR3 sequences listed, roughly 94% were seen once. The sample is drawn from a study of CD8 T cells in Susac syndrome. Study conclusions and caveats: Across the total CD8+ repertoires, roughly 16 Susac-specific public clones were found. The CD8+ TEMRA repertoires yielded about five such clones.

Diagnostic criteria defined recently for definite or probable disease were met by the Susac syndrome patients. The TEMRA cells underwent FACS enrichment, while the CD8+ and CD4+ T cells underwent negative isolation. Sequencing was performed on CD8+ T cells from PBMCs. This clonotype was sampled from a human donor with Susac syndrome.

This CDR3 is CASSQDVSREGLNSPLHF. CDR3 in DNA: TGCGCCAGCAGCCAAGATGTGTCGAGGGAGGGTCTTAATTCACCCCTCCACTTT. The rearrangement joins TRBV4-1 to TRBJ1-6; D gene uncertain. The CDR3 is made up of 18 amino acids. V lost 0 bases, J lost 6 bases, and 18 bases lay in between. Per germline, CDR1 MGHRA and CDR2 YSYEKL.